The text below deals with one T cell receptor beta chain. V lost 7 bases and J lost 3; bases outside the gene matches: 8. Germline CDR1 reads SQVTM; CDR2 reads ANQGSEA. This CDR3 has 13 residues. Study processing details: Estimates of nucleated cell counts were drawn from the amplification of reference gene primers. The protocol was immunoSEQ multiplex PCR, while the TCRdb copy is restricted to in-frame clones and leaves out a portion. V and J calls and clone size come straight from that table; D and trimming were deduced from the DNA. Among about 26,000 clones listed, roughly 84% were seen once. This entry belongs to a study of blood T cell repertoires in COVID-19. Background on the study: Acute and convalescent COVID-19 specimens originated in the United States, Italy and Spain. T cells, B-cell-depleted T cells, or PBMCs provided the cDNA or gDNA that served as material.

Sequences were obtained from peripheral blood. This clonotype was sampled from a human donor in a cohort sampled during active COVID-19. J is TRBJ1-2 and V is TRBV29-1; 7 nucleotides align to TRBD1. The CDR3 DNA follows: TGCAGCGGAGCCGACAGGGCCGACTATGGCTACACCTTC. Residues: CSGADRADYGYTF.